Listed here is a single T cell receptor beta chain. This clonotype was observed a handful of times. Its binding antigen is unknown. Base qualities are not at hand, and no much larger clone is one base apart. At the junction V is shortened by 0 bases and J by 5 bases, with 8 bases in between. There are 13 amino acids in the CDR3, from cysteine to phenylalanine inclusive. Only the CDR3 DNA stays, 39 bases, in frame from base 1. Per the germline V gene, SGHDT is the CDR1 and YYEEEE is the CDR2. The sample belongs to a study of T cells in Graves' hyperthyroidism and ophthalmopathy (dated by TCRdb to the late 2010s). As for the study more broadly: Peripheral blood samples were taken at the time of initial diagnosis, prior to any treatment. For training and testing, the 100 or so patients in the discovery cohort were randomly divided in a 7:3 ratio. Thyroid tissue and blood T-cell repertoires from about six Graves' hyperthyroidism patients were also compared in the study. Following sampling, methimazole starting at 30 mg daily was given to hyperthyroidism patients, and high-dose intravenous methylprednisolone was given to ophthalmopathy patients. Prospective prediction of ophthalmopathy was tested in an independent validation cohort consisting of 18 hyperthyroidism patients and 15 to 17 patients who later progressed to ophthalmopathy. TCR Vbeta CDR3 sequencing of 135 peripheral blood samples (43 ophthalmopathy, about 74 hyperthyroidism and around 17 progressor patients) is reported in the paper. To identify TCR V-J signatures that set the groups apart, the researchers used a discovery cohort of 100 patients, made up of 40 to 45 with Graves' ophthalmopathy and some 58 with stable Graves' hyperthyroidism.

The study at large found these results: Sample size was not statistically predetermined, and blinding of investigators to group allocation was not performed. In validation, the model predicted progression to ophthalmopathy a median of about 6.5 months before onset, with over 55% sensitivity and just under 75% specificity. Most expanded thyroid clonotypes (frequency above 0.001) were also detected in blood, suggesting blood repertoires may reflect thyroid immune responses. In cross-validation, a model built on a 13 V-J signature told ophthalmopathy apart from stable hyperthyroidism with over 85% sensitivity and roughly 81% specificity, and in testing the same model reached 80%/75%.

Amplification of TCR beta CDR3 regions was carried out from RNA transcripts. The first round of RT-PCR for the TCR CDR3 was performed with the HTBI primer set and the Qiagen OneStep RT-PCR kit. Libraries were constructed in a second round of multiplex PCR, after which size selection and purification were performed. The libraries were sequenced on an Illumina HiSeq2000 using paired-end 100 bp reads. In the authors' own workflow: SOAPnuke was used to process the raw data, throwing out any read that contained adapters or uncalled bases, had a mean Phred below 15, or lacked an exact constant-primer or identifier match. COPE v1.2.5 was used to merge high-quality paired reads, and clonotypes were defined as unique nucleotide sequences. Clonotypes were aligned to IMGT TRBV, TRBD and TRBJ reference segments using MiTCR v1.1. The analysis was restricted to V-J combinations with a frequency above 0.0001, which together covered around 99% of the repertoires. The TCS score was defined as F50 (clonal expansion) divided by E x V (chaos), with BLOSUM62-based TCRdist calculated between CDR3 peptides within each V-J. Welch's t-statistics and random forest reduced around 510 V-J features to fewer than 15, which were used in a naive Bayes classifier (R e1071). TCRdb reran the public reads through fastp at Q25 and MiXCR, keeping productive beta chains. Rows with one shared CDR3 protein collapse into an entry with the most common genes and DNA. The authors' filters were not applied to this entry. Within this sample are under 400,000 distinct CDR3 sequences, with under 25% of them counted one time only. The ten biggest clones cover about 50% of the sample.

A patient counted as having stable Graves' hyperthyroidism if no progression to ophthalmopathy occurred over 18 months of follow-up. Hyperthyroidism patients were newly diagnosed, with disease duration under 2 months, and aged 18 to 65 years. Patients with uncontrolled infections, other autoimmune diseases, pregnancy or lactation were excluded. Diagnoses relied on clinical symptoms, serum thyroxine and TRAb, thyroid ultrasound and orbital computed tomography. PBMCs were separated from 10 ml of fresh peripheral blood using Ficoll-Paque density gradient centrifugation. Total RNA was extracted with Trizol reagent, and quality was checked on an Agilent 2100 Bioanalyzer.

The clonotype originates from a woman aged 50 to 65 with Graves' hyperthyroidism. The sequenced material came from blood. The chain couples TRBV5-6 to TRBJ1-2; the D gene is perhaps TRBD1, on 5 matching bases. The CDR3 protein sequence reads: CASSLDRRYGYTF. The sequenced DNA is TGTGCCAGCAGCTTGGACAGGCGGTATGGCTACACCTTC.